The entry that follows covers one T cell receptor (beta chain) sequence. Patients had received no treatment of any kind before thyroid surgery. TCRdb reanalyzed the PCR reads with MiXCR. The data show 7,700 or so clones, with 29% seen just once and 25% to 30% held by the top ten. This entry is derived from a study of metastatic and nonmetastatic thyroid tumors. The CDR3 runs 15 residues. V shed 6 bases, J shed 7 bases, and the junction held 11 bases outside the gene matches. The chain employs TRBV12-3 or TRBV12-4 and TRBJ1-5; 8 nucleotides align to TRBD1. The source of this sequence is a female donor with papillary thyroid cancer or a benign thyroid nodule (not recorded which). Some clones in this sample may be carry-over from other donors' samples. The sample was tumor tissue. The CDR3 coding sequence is TGTGCCAGCAGACCGCAGGGGGCGTCTCAACAGCCCCAGCATTTT. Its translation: CASRPQGASQQPQHF.